This T cell receptor (beta chain) was retrieved from a study of beta chain features in type 1 diabetes. Study-wide points: The study found moderately but significantly shorter TCRB CDR3s in all four CD4+ subsets of Type 1 diabetes patients.

Details on this clone: Its antigen is still unknown.

Markers CD45RO/CCR7/CD25/CD127/CD95/CD27 served to sort CD4+ naive, central memory, regulatory and stem cell-like memory cells. Expressed TCRB transcripts were sequenced, since all the RNA that had been isolated was reverse transcribed. The table came from immunoSEQ multiplex PCR; TCRdb's copy has only in-frame clones and leaves some out. Of about 130,000 clones detected, about 10% appear once; the ten largest clones hold about 0.7%. V was cut by 2 bases and J by 3 bases, with 7 bases left in between. The CDR3 runs to 13 residues. CDR1 is MNHEY, CDR2 SVGAGI, per germline. Sample: central memory CD4+ T cells from blood. This receptor was taken from a man aged 30 to 45 with type 1 diabetes. V and J are TRBV6-5 and TRBJ1-2; a possible D gene is TRBD1 (5 bases). The CDR3 protein is CASSYQGYYGYTF. CDR3 nucleotide sequence: TGTGCCAGCAGTTACCAGGGCTACTATGGCTACACCTTC.